This T cell receptor beta chain came from a study of blood T cell repertoires in COVID-19. In the study overall: Some COVID-19 samples were acute and others convalescent; all came from the United States, Italy and Spain. PBMCs, B-cell-depleted T cells, or T cells provided the cDNA or gDNA that made up the material.

Unmatched junction bases numbered 11, after V lost 5 bases and J lost 2 bases. The CDR3 spans 16 residues. CDR1 is SQVTM and CDR2 is ANQGSEA in the germline V gene. Authors' analysis steps: Quantification of nucleated cells was approximated via reference gene primer amplification. Generated by immunoSEQ multiplex PCR, the TCRdb table keeps only in-frame clones and is missing some. V, J and clone size derive from that table, while D and trimming were established from the DNA sequence. Among about 260,000 clones listed, around 80% were seen once. Sequenced: peripheral blood. This clonotype was obtained from a woman older than 75 with acute or convalescent COVID-19. The chain couples TRBV29-1 to TRBJ1-2; 10 bases map to TRBD1. CDR3 protein: CSVKGTGARLNYGYTF. In DNA form, the CDR3 reads TGCAGCGTTAAGGGGACAGGGGCCCGATTAAACTATGGCTACACCTTC.